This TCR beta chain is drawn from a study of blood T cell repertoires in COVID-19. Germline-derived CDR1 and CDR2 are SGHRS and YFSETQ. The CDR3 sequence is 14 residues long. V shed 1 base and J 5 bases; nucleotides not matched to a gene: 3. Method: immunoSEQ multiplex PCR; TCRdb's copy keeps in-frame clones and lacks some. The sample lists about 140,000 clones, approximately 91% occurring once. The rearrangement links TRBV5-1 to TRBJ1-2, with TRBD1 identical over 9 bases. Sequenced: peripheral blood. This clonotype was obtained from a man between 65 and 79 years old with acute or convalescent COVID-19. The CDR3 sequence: CASSLQQGAYGYTF. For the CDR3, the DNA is TGCGCCAGCAGCTTGCAACAGGGGGCTTATGGCTACACCTTC.